The 28 T cell receptor beta chains below all came from one sample that was sequenced in a study of T-cell memory formation after mild COVID-19. One entry per CDR3 protein, called by TCRdb with MiXCR from the 5' RACE reads. Of about 200,000 distinct CDR3 sequences in the sample, just over 9.5% were seen once. Sequencing used PBMCs or a T cell subset sorted from them (not recorded which). The receptors here all came from a man aged 18 to 29 who had mild COVID-19 (a few samples of this study predate the infection). Cell type and time point are not known.

This clonotype was recorded a few times. An end of the junction does not agree with germline; a read error may underlie this. The chain couples TRBV6-2 or TRBV6-3 to TRBJ2-1, with a weak D call TRBD2 (8 bases). The CDR3 totals 12 residues. Per germline, CDR1 MNHEY and CDR2 SVGEGT. The CDR3 reads CASSYSTGTRVF. The CDR3 coding sequence is TGTGCCAGCAGTTACTCGACAGGGACTAGGGTCTTC.

The genes are TRBV12-3 or TRBV12-4 and TRBJ2-2; D is perhaps TRBD2 (7 bases). V dropped 5 bases and J dropped 3 bases, with 13 bases sitting between them. The CDR3 covers 15 residues. The CDR3 nucleotides read TGTGCCAGCAGTCCCGCGGGGGCCTACACCGGGGAGCTGTTTTTT. This translates into CASSPAGAYTGELFF.

This clonotype was detected only a few times. V is TRBV5-1 and J is TRBJ1-6, with D perhaps TRBD1 (5 bases). CDR1 is SGHRS, CDR2 YFSETQ, per germline. There are 14 residues in the CDR3. V lost 7 bases and J lost 8, with 16 bases in between. CDR3 amino acids: CASGDGGLDSPLHF. The CDR3 coding sequence is TGCGCCAGCGGGGATGGGGGTCTTGATTCACCCCTCCACTTT.

This clonotype was counted only a few times. The gene calls are TRBV4-1 and TRBJ2-3; possibly TRBD1 for D (6 bases). The CDR3 has 13 residues. Germline loops: CDR1 MGHRA, CDR2 YSYEKL. The V end lost 4 bases, the J end lost 5 bases, and 10 bases lay between the germline ends. DNA of the CDR3: TGCGCCAGCAGCCTCTTAGGGGGAGATACGCAGTATTTT. Translation: CASSLLGGDTQYF.

This chain joins TRBV7-9 and TRBJ2-1, with D possibly TRBD2 on 5 matching bases. The CDR3 is 19 residues long. Germline V gene lookup returns CDR1 SEHNR and CDR2 FQNEAQ (reference sequence). The V gene lost 1 base and the J gene lost 3 bases, with 22 bases spanning the gap. This CDR3 is CASSLEARRVRAIYNEQFF. CDR3 nucleotides: TGTGCCAGCAGCTTAGAGGCCCGCCGGGTGCGGGCGATCTACAATGAGCAGTTCTTC.

This chain links TRBV7-3 with TRBJ2-7; unclear D gene. V lost 1 base and J lost 5, with 15 bases in between. This CDR3 is built from 15 residues. The germline gives CDR1 SGHTA, CDR2 FQGTGA. The CDR3 nucleotides read TGTGCCAGCAGCTTAAACTCTTTCTCCGACCACGAGCAGTACTTC. Amino acid sequence: CASSLNSFSDHEQYF.

This chain uses TRBV30 with TRBJ2-3; possibly TRBD1 or TRBD2 for D (5 bases each). CDR1 and CDR2 (germline): GTSNPN, SVGIG (reference sequence). The V end was cut by 4 bases, the J end by 2 bases, with 10 bases between. There are 13 residues in the CDR3. The CDR3 DNA sequence: TGTGCCTGGACCGAGGGGACCACAGATACGCAGTATTTT. The encoded protein is CAWTEGTTDTQYF.

This clonotype showed up many times. The chain couples TRBV5-1 to TRBJ2-5; D perhaps matches TRBD2 (5 bases). V was trimmed by 3 bases and J by 5 bases, leaving 11 bases between them. Germline V gene data show CDR1 as SGHRS and CDR2 as YFSETQ. The CDR3 is made up of 13 amino acids. DNA for the CDR3: TGCGCCAGCAGCTCCGAGGGTCGGGAGACCCAGTACTTC. Its translation: CASSSEGRETQYF.

The chain has TRBV6-1 and TRBJ1-3; tentatively, D is TRBD1 (5 bases). From germline, CDR1 is MNHNS and CDR2 SASEGT. The CDR3 spans 16 residues. Deletions cut 4 bases from V and 4 bases from J, with 17 bases between. The CDR3 loop is CASSAGTSSSGNTIYF. The DNA for the CDR3 is TGTGCCAGCAGTGCCGGGACGTCCAGTTCCGGAAACACCATATATTTT.

The chain joins TRBV28 to TRBJ1-4, with a possible D match to TRBD1 (6 bases). Between the trimmed V and J ends, which lost 5 bases and 0 bases, there was a span of 16 bases. This CDR3 is 17 amino acids long. Germline V lookup: CDR1 MDHEN, CDR2 SYDVKM. The CDR3 DNA sequence: TGTGCCAGCAGTCGGCCCCAGGGGACTGCAACTAATGAAAAACTGTTTTTT. This gives the protein CASSRPQGTATNEKLFF.

A few counts support this clonotype. The chain has TRBV18 and TRBJ1-1; TRBD1 is a possible D gene (5 bases). With 5 bases removed from V and 0 bases from J, the gap between germline ends came to 13 bases. Looked up from germline, CDR1 is KGHSH and CDR2 is LQKENI. CDR3 length equals 15 residues. Written as DNA, the CDR3 is TGTGCCAGCTCATTGACAGAGACTATGAACACTGAAGCTTTCTTT. It specifies CASSLTETMNTEAFF.

This clonotype has a handful of counts. The gene calls are TRBV18 and TRBJ1-5; 8 bases are shared with TRBD1. The CDR3 totals 16 residues. With 3 bases clipped from V and 2 bases from J, the junction kept 6 bases outside the gene matches. Germline V gene sequence: CDR1 KGHSH, CDR2 LQKENI. CDR3 sequence (DNA): TGTGCCAGCTCACCTTCGACAGGGGTGCGCAATCAGCCCCAGCATTTT. Protein: CASSPSTGVRNQPQHF.

This clonotype was counted between two and nine times. This chain connects TRBV3-1 to TRBJ1-1; 7 bases are shared with TRBD1. V shed 1 base, J shed 10 bases, and the junction held 6 bases outside the gene matches. CDR1 and CDR2 from the germline V gene are LGHDT and YNNKEL (reference sequence). The CDR3 covers 13 residues. The CDR3, as DNA: TGTGCCAGCAGCCAAGTAATAGGGGACAGAGCTTTCTTT. Translation gives CASSQVIGDRAFF.

This clonotype was observed a handful of times. The gene calls are TRBV5-4 and TRBJ1-5; D is unresolved. Trimming pared 0 bases from V and 12 bases from J, leaving 10 bases between. Germline-derived CDR1 and CDR2 are SGHNT and YYREEE (reference sequence). This CDR3 comprises 12 residues. In DNA, the CDR3 is TGTGCCAGCAGCTTGGTTGGGTGCCTCCAGCATTTT. It translates to CASSLVGCLQHF.

This clonotype was observed a few times. One end of the junction does not line up with germline, which may come from a read error. The V gene is TRBV7-7, the J gene TRBJ2-1; D is unresolved. CDR3 length: 13 amino acids. Germline-derived CDR1 and CDR2 are SSHAT and FNYEAQ (reference sequence). The CDR3 here is CASSLVLDNEQFF. The CDR3 DNA follows: TGTGCTAGCAGCTTGGTCTTGGACAATGAGCAGTTCTTC. Supplemented by reference TRBV7-7 and TRBJ2-1, the full variable domain reads GAGVSQSPRYKVTKRGQDVTLRCDPISSHATLYWYQQALGQGPEFLTYFNYEAQPDKSGLPSDRFSAERPEGSISTLTIQRTEQRDSAMYRCASSLVLDNEQFFGPGTRLTVL.

At least ten counts were recorded for this clonotype. The chain employs TRBV12-3 or TRBV12-4 and TRBJ2-1; TRBD2 matches at 9 bases. J gave up 2 bases and V 6 bases, and 8 bases lay outside the gene matches. This CDR3 comprises 16 residues. The DNA of the CDR3 is TGTGCCAGCAGCTCCCTAAGCGGGGGGACCTACAATGAGCAGTTCTTC. Translation: CASSSLSGGTYNEQFF.

The chain employs TRBV25-1 and TRBJ1-1; D remains unclear. CDR3 size: 13 residues. V dropped 2 bases and J dropped 1 base, with 5 bases sitting between them. Germline V gene data show CDR1 as MGHDK and CDR2 as SYGVNS. CDR3 protein: CASSERRNTEAFF. In DNA form, the CDR3 reads TGTGCCAGCAGTGAACGCAGGAACACTGAAGCTTTCTTT.

The rearrangement joins TRBV2 to TRBJ2-7, with D unclear. The CDR3 spans 15 residues. Trimming cost V 3 bases and J 2 bases, with 14 bases left between them. In germline, CDR1 is SNHLY, CDR2 FYNNEI. The DNA of the CDR3 is TGTGCCAGCAGTGAGGCACATAATAGCCCCTACGAGCAGTACTTC. Translated, it gives CASSEAHNSPYEQYF.

This clonotype was seen more than once but under ten times. The rearrangement joins TRBV7-9 to TRBJ2-2; 8 bases align to TRBD2. The V segment lost 6 bases and the J segment 6 bases; nucleotides outside the gene matches: 9. The CDR3 runs 15 residues. From germline, CDR1 is SEHNR and CDR2 FQNEAQ (reference sequence). The DNA of the CDR3 is TGTGCCAGCAGGGATCGACTAGCGCGGGCCGGGGAGCTGTTTTTT. Translation gives CASRDRLARAGELFF.

This clonotype was detected many times. The chain combines TRBV12-3 or TRBV12-4 with TRBJ2-2; D not resolved. Deletions cut 7 bases from V and 6 bases from J, with 18 bases between. There are 15 residues in the CDR3. CDR3 protein: CASTILTPRAGELFF. CDR3 nucleotide sequence: TGTGCCAGCACCATACTAACCCCACGCGCCGGGGAGCTGTTTTTT.

The chain carries TRBV30 and TRBJ2-1; the match to TRBD2 covers 8 bases. The V segment lost 0 bases and the J segment 6 bases; nucleotides outside the gene matches: 7. This CDR3 is built from 15 residues. The germline CDR1 and CDR2 sequences are GTSNPN and SVGIG (reference sequence). CDR3: CAWSVWLAGLNEQFF. The DNA of the CDR3 is TGTGCCTGGAGTGTATGGCTAGCGGGCCTCAATGAGCAGTTCTTC.

This clonotype occurred many times. The chain combines TRBV7-9 with TRBJ2-5, with 10 bases that match TRBD2. Germline trimming cut 4 bases from V and 1 base from J; bases unmatched to any gene: 15. The CDR3 has 19 residues. Per the germline V gene, CDR1 is SEHNR and CDR2 is FQNEAQ (reference sequence). In DNA, the CDR3 is TGTGCCAGCAGCTCGCCCGTGGTGAGAGCGGGGGGGACCCAAGAGACCCAGTACTTC. Translated: CASSSPVVRAGGTQETQYF.

This clonotype was found many times. The rearrangement joins TRBV7-2 to TRBJ2-3; TRBD2 agrees at 9 bases. After removal of 3 bases from V and 2 bases from J, the junction contained 3 bases not matched to a gene. Per germline, CDR1 SGHTA and CDR2 FQGNSA. This CDR3 contains 15 residues. CDR3 region: CASSLTSGHTDTQYF. DNA for the CDR3: TGTGCCAGCAGCTTGACTAGCGGTCACACAGATACGCAGTATTTT.

Here the CDR3 reads CASTPSRGDVDTQYF. Written as DNA, the CDR3 is TGTGCCAGCACCCCGAGTCGCGGCGATGTAGATACGCAGTATTTT. The rearrangement uses TRBV4-2 and TRBJ2-3; D not certain. Germline V gives CDR1 LGHNA, CDR2 YNFKEQ. The V gene lost 7 bases and the J gene lost 5 bases, with 19 bases spanning the gap. The CDR3 consists of 15 residues.

The chain couples TRBV19 to TRBJ2-7; D unresolved. Trimming took off 9 bases at V and 4 bases at J, with 19 bases between the two ends. CDR1 is LNHDA, CDR2 SQIVND, per germline (reference sequence). CDR3 size: 14 residues. The CDR3 spells CASPNRAPAYEQYV. Here the CDR3 DNA reads TGTGCCAGCCCCAACCGCGCCCCCGCTTACGAGCAGTACGTC.

This chain joins TRBV5-1 and TRBJ1-2; 10 bases are a match to TRBD1. V shed 4 bases and J 7 bases; nucleotides not matched to a gene: 13. CDR1 and CDR2 (germline): SGHRS, YFSETQ. CDR3 length: 16 amino acids. In nucleotides, the CDR3 is TGCGCCAGCAGCGTGGGACCCCCGGGACAGGGGTTTGGCTACACCTTC. Translation: CASSVGPPGQGFGYTF. Complete variable domain (other parts from reference TRBV5-1 and TRBJ1-2): KAGVTQTPRYLIKTRGQQVTLSCSPISGHRSVSWYQQTPGQGLQFLFEYFSETQRNKGNFPGRFSGRQFSNSRSEMNVSTLELGDSALYLCASSVGPPGQGFGYTFGSGTRLTVV.

The chain employs TRBV6-5 and TRBJ1-2; 7 positions match TRBD1. Trimming took 7 bases from V and 7 from J; bases not matched to a gene: 12. Germline CDR1 MNHEY, CDR2 SVGAGI. The CDR3 is made up of 14 amino acids. The CDR3 region is CASNPDRAGGGYTF. In nucleotides, the CDR3 is TGTGCCAGCAACCCAGACAGGGCAGGTGGTGGCTACACCTTC.

The table lists this clonotype with many counts. The rearrangement links TRBV5-1 to TRBJ1-1, with TRBD1 matching over 8 bases. There are 16 residues in the CDR3. From germline, CDR1 is SGHRS and CDR2 YFSETQ. With V trimmed by 4 bases and J by 5 bases, 13 bases remained unmatched. CDR3 in amino acids: CASSPHSGQGLTEAFF. CDR3 DNA sequence: TGCGCCAGCAGCCCACACTCAGGACAGGGTTTAACTGAAGCTTTCTTT.